The 7 T cell receptor beta chains reported below all come from one sample, sequenced in a study of blood T cell repertoires in COVID-19 (dated by TCRdb to 2019 to 2021). The method was the immunoSEQ multiplex PCR assay. TCRdb stores this immuneACCESS table with in-frame sequences only. Part of the clones is absent; in the studies checked, under half of the shortfall reflects unresolved V genes, and no reason is known for the rest. This sample holds under 200,000 clones; less than 90% were observed only once. The biggest ten clones account for approximately 10% of the sample. The material sequenced was peripheral blood. The source of these receptors is a woman aged 55-75 years with COVID-19, enrolled during active disease.

The chain links TRBV29-1 to TRBJ1-1; D is unclear. Germline V gene sequence: CDR1 SQVTM, CDR2 ANQGSEA. This CDR3 has 14 residues. Trimming removed 7 bases at V and 3 bases at J, with 18 bases between. The CDR3 spells CSGVGVALHTEAFF. CDR3 nucleotide sequence: TGCAGCGGAGTTGGAGTGGCCCTACACACTGAAGCTTTCTTT.

The rearrangement uses TRBV5-6 and TRBJ1-2, with 8 bases matching TRBD1. Unmatched junction bases numbered 4, after V lost 4 bases and J lost 5 bases. The germline CDR1 and CDR2 sequences are SGHDT and YYEEEE. This CDR3 is 13 amino acids long. The CDR3 sequence is CASSPGQVYGYTF. In DNA, the CDR3 is TGTGCCAGCAGCCCGGGACAGGTTTATGGCTACACCTTC.

The genes are TRBV7-2 and TRBJ2-5; perhaps TRBD2 as D (5 bases). Per the germline V gene, CDR1 is SGHTA and CDR2 is FQGNSA. V was cut by 2 bases and J by 4 bases, with 11 bases left in between. The CDR3 totals 14 residues. This CDR3 is CASSLSGVRETQYF. The CDR3 nucleotides are TGTGCCAGCAGCTTATCCGGGGTCCGAGAGACCCAGTACTTC.

The rearrangement joins TRBV21-1 to TRBJ1-1; the table names TRBD1, a call not compared with the DNA. TRBV21-1 is termed a pseudogene. This CDR3 region has 16 residues. For the CDR3, the DNA is TGTGCCAGCAGCAAAAGAAGTCAGGGGAGAGACACTGAAGCTTTCTTT. Translation gives CASSKRSQGRDTEAFF.

The chain links TRBV6-2 or TRBV6-3 to TRBJ2-4, with D perhaps TRBD2 (6 bases). Germline loops: CDR1 MNHEY, CDR2 SVGEGT. This CDR3 is built from 12 residues. V lost 6 bases and J lost 7, with 10 bases in between. CDR3 in amino acids: CASSPGSNIQYF. CDR3 coding DNA: TGTGCCAGCAGCCCCGGGAGTAACATTCAGTACTTC.

V and J are TRBV12-5 and TRBJ2-1; D not certain. The ends were cut back, 5 bases at V and 10 bases at J, with 15 bases in the middle. The length of the CDR3 is 13 residues. Germline CDR1 is LGHNT and CDR2 is FRNRAP. CDR3 in DNA: TGTGCTAGTGGTATTGTGGGTGCGCGGGAGCAGTTCTTC. This translates into CASGIVGAREQFF.

The V and J genes are TRBV5-1 and TRBJ2-1; 12 positions agree with TRBD2. This CDR3 is 17 amino acids long. Germline V gene data show CDR1 as SGHRS and CDR2 as YFSETQ. The trim removed 1 base at V and 0 bases at J, leaving 2 bases unmatched. The CDR3 nucleotides read TGCGCCAGCAGCTTGTCGACTAGCGGGAGCTCCTACAATGAGCAGTTCTTC. Its protein is CASSLSTSGSSYNEQFF. Filled out from reference TRBV5-1 and TRBJ2-1, the complete variable domain reads KAGVTQTPRYLIKTRGQQVTLSCSPISGHRSVSWYQQTPGQGLQFLFEYFSETQRNKGNFPGRFSGRQFSNSRSEMNVSTLELGDSALYLCASSLSTSGSSYNEQFFGPGTRLTVL.